Below are 26 T cell receptor beta chains sequenced from a single sample in a study of blood T cell repertoires in COVID-19. Libraries were prepared by immunoSEQ multiplex PCR; TCRdb keeps only in-frame clonotypes and omits some of them. Here the sample spans roughly 76,000 clones, roughly 90% being singletons. Sequencing input: peripheral blood. These TCRs come from a man aged 45-65 years with acute or convalescent COVID-19.

The sample holds a few counts of this clone. J is TRBJ1-1 and V is TRBV6-2 or TRBV6-3; unclear D gene. This CDR3 is built from 13 residues. Trimming pared 2 bases from V and 7 bases from J, leaving 11 bases between. CDR1 is MNHEY, CDR2 SVGEGT, per germline. The CDR3 DNA follows: TGTGCCAGCAGTTACAAGTCGGGAAGTGAAGCTTTCTTT. As protein: CASSYKSGSEAFF.

The V gene is TRBV11-2, the J gene TRBJ2-5; TRBD2 matches 7 bases. From germline, CDR1 is SGHAT and CDR2 FQNNGV. The CDR3 sequence is 15 residues long. V lost 1 base, J lost 1 base, and 3 bases stayed unmatched. The CDR3 loop reads CASSLVGTIQETQYF. CDR3 DNA: TGTGCCAGCAGCTTAGTGGGGACTATCCAAGAGACCCAGTACTTC.

This chain joins TRBV7-9 and TRBJ2-3, with 7 bases identical to TRBD2. This CDR3 has 17 amino acids. V lost 5 bases to trimming and J lost 6 bases; unmatched junction nucleotides: 17. Germline loops: CDR1 SEHNR, CDR2 FQNEAQ (reference sequence). Here the CDR3 DNA reads TGTGCCAGCAGCCTCAAAACCCTCCGGCGGGGGTTGGATACGCAGTATTTT. It codes for CASSLKTLRRGLDTQYF.

V gene TRBV29-1 combines with J gene TRBJ1-4, with D maybe TRBD1 (6 bases). The CDR3 is 11 residues long. With 6 bases removed from V and 8 bases from J, the gap between germline ends came to 10 bases. The germline V gene encodes CDR1 SQVTM and CDR2 ANQGSEA. CDR3 sequence (DNA): TGCAGCGTCGTCAGGGGAGAAAAACTGTTTTTT. Amino acids: CSVVRGEKLFF.

The chain employs TRBV6-6 and TRBJ1-1; D possibly corresponds to TRBD1 (6 bases). CDR3 length: 13 residues. The germline gives CDR1 MNHNY, CDR2 SVGAGI (reference sequence). With 6 bases removed from V and 3 bases from J, the gap between germline ends came to 11 bases. The CDR3 sequence: CASRRGGDTEAFF. CDR3 coding DNA: TGTGCCAGCAGGAGGGGGGGAGACACTGAAGCTTTCTTT.

In this sample, this clone turned up a few times. The rearrangement joins TRBV5-1 to TRBJ1-2, with 7 nucleotides matching TRBD1. Germline lookup yields CDR1 SGHRS and CDR2 YFSETQ. The V and J ends lost 1 base and 1 base, in that order; junction bases with no gene match: 7. This CDR3 contains 16 residues. CDR3 protein: CASSLPKGGSNYGYTF. For the CDR3, the DNA is TGCGCCAGCAGCTTGCCCAAAGGGGGCAGTAACTATGGCTACACCTTC.

This rearrangement joins TRBV24-1 to TRBJ2-7; 7 bases map to TRBD1. The germline V gene has CDR1 KGHDR and CDR2 SFDVKD. The ends lost 7 bases at V and 3 bases at J; junction bases unmatched: 5. This CDR3 contains 13 residues. CDR3 sequence (DNA): TGTGCCACCAGCAGAGGACAGGACTACGAGCAGTACTTC. Translated: CATSRGQDYEQYF.

The gene calls are TRBV3-1 (or the pseudogene TRBV3-2) and TRBJ2-5; 11 nucleotides align to TRBD2. The CDR3 extends over 17 amino acids. The germline V gene encodes CDR1 LGHDT and CDR2 YNNKEL (reference sequence). The V gene end was trimmed by 4 bases and the J gene end by 4 bases; junction bases not matched to a gene: 11. Written as DNA, the CDR3 is TGTGCCAGCAGCCTTAATAGCGGGAGGGCCAATAGAGAGACCCAGTACTTC. Translating it yields CASSLNSGRANRETQYF.

The CDR3 loop is CATDPTPQGGQPQHF. For the CDR3, the DNA is TGTGCCACCGACCCTACCCCACAGGGCGGACAGCCCCAGCATTTT. The chain joins TRBV10-3 to TRBJ1-5; D possibly corresponds to TRBD1 (6 bases). The germline V gene has CDR1 ENHRY and CDR2 SYGVKD. The germline V and J ends were trimmed by 10 bases and 7 bases, with 23 bases remaining between them. This CDR3 region has 15 residues.

In DNA, the CDR3 is TGTGCCAGCAGAAGGGACAGGGGTAATCAGCCCCAGCATTTT. Its translation: CASRRDRGNQPQHF. The chain links TRBV2 to TRBJ1-5; 10 nucleotides agree with TRBD1. CDR1 is SNHLY and CDR2 is FYNNEI in the germline V gene. V was clipped by 6 bases and J by 4 bases; unmatched bases: 3. This CDR3 is 14 amino acids long.

The chain couples TRBV7-2 to TRBJ2-1; 9 bases map to TRBD2. V lost 5 bases and J lost 5; bases outside the gene matches: 16. The CDR3 contains 18 residues. Germline CDR1 reads SGHTA; CDR2 reads FQGNSA. In DNA, the CDR3 is TGTGCCAGCAGCCCCAGAACCATAGCGGGAGAAAGGGACAATGAGCAGTTCTTC. Protein sequence: CASSPRTIAGERDNEQFF. Looking up the rest from reference TRBV7-2 and TRBJ2-1 gives the full variable domain: GAGVSQSPSNKVTEKGKDVELRCDPISGHTALYWYRQSLGQGLEFLIYFQGNSAPDKSGLPSDRFSAERTGGSVSTLTIQRTQQEDSAVYLCASSPRTIAGERDNEQFFGPGTRLTVL.

The gene calls are TRBV7-9 and TRBJ1-5; tentative D call: TRBD1 (6 bases). The CDR3 covers 16 residues. The V gene lost 5 bases and the J gene lost 3 bases, with 17 bases spanning the gap. In germline, CDR1 is SEHNR, CDR2 FQNEAQ (reference sequence). The CDR3 sequence: CASSPGTSLFNQPQHF. The CDR3 coding sequence is TGTGCCAGCAGCCCCGGGACATCCCTTTTCAATCAGCCCCAGCATTTT. Variable domain in full (rest from reference TRBV7-9 and TRBJ1-5): DTGVSQNPRHKITKRGQNVTFRCDPISEHNRLYWYRQTLGQGPEFLTYFQNEAQLEKSRLLSDRFSAERPKGSFSTLEIQRTEQGDSAMYLCASSPGTSLFNQPQHFGDGTRLSIL.

The genes are TRBV5-1 and TRBJ1-1; possibly TRBD1 for D (6 bases). The CDR3 runs 14 residues. V was pared by 1 base and J by 5 bases, with 12 bases between. Germline V lookup: CDR1 SGHRS, CDR2 YFSETQ. This chain's CDR3 is CASSLLGANTEAFF. CDR3 nucleotides: TGCGCCAGCAGCTTGTTGGGGGCGAATACTGAAGCTTTCTTT.

The chain is built from TRBV19 and TRBJ2-2; weak D call: TRBD1 (5 bases). This CDR3 is built from 15 residues. Germline values: CDR1 LNHDA, CDR2 SQIVND (reference sequence). Deletions cut 7 bases from V and 5 bases from J, with 17 bases between. The CDR3 here is CASTNLPPGTGELFF. CDR3 coding DNA: TGTGCCAGTACCAACTTACCACCAGGGACCGGGGAGCTGTTTTTT.

This clone has only one observation. The rearrangement uses TRBV29-1 and TRBJ2-1; TRBD2 agrees at 8 bases. Per germline, CDR1 SQVTM and CDR2 ANQGSEA. V shed 7 bases, J shed 4 bases, and the junction held 6 bases outside the gene matches. This CDR3 is built from 13 residues. The CDR3 is CSGVRGGYNEQFF. The CDR3 DNA follows: TGCAGCGGCGTCCGGGGGGGGTACAATGAGCAGTTCTTC.

The gene calls are TRBV25-1 and TRBJ1-1, with D possibly being TRBD1 (6 bases). This CDR3 has 13 residues. V dropped 6 bases and J dropped 4 bases, with 12 bases sitting between them. From germline, CDR1 is MGHDK and CDR2 SYGVNS. CDR3 in amino acids: CASRSTGFTEAFF. The CDR3 coding sequence is TGTGCCAGCAGATCGACAGGTTTCACTGAAGCTTTCTTT.

The chain carries TRBV5-4 and TRBJ2-3, with 7 bases that match TRBD2. The CDR3 contains 14 residues. V lost 0 bases, J lost 5 bases, and 3 bases stayed unmatched. CDR1 is SGHNT and CDR2 is YYREEE in the germline V gene (reference sequence). The DNA for the CDR3 is TGTGCCAGCAGCTTGGGACTAGCTAGAGATACGCAGTATTTT. Amino acids: CASSLGLARDTQYF.

The chain recombines TRBV4-1 with TRBJ2-7; D is possibly TRBD1 (6 bases). CDR1 is MGHRA and CDR2 is YSYEKL in the germline V gene. The CDR3 has 15 residues. V was pared by 0 bases and J by 3 bases, with 12 bases between. The CDR3, as DNA: TGCGCCAGCAGCCAAGATACAGGGCGGATCTACGAGCAGTACTTC. Amino acid sequence: CASSQDTGRIYEQYF.

This sequence joins TRBV9 and TRBJ2-2; 10 nucleotides match TRBD2. The length of the CDR3 is 14 residues. Germline values: CDR1 SGDLS, CDR2 YYNGEE. With V trimmed by 4 bases and J by 7 bases, 4 bases remained unmatched. The CDR3: CASSPLAGVGELFF. CDR3 bases: TGTGCCAGCAGCCCCCTAGCGGGAGTCGGGGAGCTGTTTTTT.

Here the CDR3 reads CAWSAGDSNYGYTF. As DNA, the CDR3 is TGTGCCTGGAGCGCTGGGGACAGTAACTATGGCTACACCTTC. The rearrangement joins TRBV30 to TRBJ1-2, with TRBD1 identical over 7 bases. Germline V lookup: CDR1 GTSNPN, CDR2 SVGIG (reference sequence). J gave up 1 base and V 3 bases, and 5 bases lay outside the gene matches. This CDR3 is built from 14 residues.

The rearrangement joins TRBV5-6 to TRBJ2-7, with D maybe TRBD2 (6 bases). Germline CDR1 SGHDT, CDR2 YYEEEE. The CDR3 totals 13 residues. Trimming took 2 bases from V and 4 from J, leaving 10 bases between them. The CDR3 protein is CASSLRGWYEQYV. CDR3 in DNA: TGTGCCAGCAGCTTACGGGGGTGGTACGAGCAGTACGTC.

The rearrangement links TRBV6-2 or TRBV6-3 to TRBJ2-7, with D perhaps matching TRBD1 (6 bases). The germline gives CDR1 MNHEY, CDR2 SVGEGT. The CDR3 is made up of 14 amino acids. Trimming took 6 bases from V and 3 from J, leaving 15 bases between them. The CDR3: CASSLSTGFYEQYF. For the CDR3, the DNA is TGTGCCAGCAGCCTCAGTACAGGGTTCTACGAGCAGTACTTC.

The gene calls are TRBV28 and TRBJ1-1; 7 bases are a match to TRBD1. V trimming: 5 bases; J trimming: 1 base; junction bases outside the gene matches: 7. The CDR3 is 15 amino acids. Germline V gives CDR1 MDHEN, CDR2 SYDVKM. The DNA for the CDR3 is TGTGCCAGCAGTATTCTGGACAGGCCGAACACTGAAGCTTTCTTT. Its protein product is CASSILDRPNTEAFF.

The rearrangement links TRBV9 to TRBJ2-2; tentatively, D is TRBD2 (7 bases). V dropped 2 bases and J dropped 7 bases, with 21 bases sitting between them. The CDR3 is made up of 17 amino acids. Germline assignment: CDR1 SGDLS and CDR2 YYNGEE. CDR3 sequence (DNA): TGTGCCAGCAGCGTTGATACAGGGAAAGCTAGCGGCGGGGAGCTGTTTTTT. Protein sequence: CASSVDTGKASGGELFF.

This clone showed up just a few times. The chain has TRBV19 and TRBJ1-1; D not resolved. The CDR3 length is 11 residues. The V gene lost 3 bases and the J gene lost 8 bases, with 7 bases spanning the gap. Germline-derived CDR1 and CDR2 are LNHDA and SQIVND (reference sequence). CDR3 sequence (DNA): TGTGCCAGTAGTATGGCGGCAGAAGCTTTCTTT. Translating it yields CASSMAAEAFF.

The chain links TRBV6-6 to TRBJ2-2; 8 bases align to TRBD2. Per germline, CDR1 MNHNY and CDR2 SVGAGI (reference sequence). V shed 7 bases and J 3 bases; nucleotides not matched to a gene: 4. The CDR3 has 14 amino acids. The CDR3: CASIELADTGELFF. The CDR3 bases are TGTGCCAGCATCGAACTAGCGGACACCGGGGAGCTGTTTTTT.